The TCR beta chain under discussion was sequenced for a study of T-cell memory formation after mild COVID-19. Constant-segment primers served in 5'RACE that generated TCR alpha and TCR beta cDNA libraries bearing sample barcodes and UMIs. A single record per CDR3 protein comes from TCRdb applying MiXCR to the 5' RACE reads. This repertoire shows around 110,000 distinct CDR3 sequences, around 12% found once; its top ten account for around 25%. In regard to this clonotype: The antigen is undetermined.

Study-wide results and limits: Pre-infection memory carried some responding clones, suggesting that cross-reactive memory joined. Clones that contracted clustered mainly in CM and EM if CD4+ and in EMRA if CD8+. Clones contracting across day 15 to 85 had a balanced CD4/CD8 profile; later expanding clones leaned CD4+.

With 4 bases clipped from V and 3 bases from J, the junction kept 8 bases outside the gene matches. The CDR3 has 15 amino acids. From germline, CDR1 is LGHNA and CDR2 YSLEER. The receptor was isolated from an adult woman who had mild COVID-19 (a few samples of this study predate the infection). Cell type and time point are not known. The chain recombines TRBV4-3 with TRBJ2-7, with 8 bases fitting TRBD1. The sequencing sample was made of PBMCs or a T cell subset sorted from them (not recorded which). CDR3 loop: CASSRQGMGVYEQYF. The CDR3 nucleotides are TGCGCCAGCAGCCGACAGGGGATGGGTGTCTACGAGCAGTACTTC.